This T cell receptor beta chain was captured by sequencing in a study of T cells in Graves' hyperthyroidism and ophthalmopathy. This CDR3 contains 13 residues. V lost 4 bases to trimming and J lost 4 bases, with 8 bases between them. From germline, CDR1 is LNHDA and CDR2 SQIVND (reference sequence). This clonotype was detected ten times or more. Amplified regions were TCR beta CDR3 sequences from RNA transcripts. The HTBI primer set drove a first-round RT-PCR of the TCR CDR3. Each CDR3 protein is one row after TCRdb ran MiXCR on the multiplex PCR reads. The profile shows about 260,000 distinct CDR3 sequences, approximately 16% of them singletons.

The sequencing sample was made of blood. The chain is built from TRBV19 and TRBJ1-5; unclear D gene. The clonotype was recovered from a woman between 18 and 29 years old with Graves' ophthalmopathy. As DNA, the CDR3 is TGTGCCAGTAGTACGGTAAAAAATCAGCCCCAGCATTTT. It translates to CASSTVKNQPQHF. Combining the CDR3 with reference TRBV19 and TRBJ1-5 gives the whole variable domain DGGITQSPKYLFRKEGQNVTLSCEQNLNHDAMYWYRQDPGQGLRLIYYSQIVNDFQKGDIAEGYSVSREKKESFPLTVTSAQKNPTAFYLCASSTVKNQPQHFGDGTRLSIL.